Listed below are T cell receptor beta chains from one sample, sequenced in a study of cytomegalovirus exposure and HLA in healthy donors. Repertoires were generated with immunoSEQ multiplex PCR, while TCRdb's copy carries only in-frame clones and drops some. The data hold over 200,000 clones, with about 89% observed a single time. Input material: PBMCs. These receptors came from a woman in her late teens or twenties in good health and CMV-seronegative. The CDR3 runs from the conserved cysteine through the conserved F or W. D genes are given only for firm matches. Size is stated for part of the rows, as once, few or many counts, or as a class when the clone is expanded.

-,TRBJ1-1,TRBV15,-,15,TGTGCCACCAGCAGAGTTGGCAGGGAGGCCACTGAAGCTTTCTTT,CATSRVGREATEAFF
-,TRBJ2-3,TRBV27,TRBD2,15,TGTGCCAGCAAAAGGGGAGGGGTAAAAGGAGATACGCAGTATTTT,CASKRGGVKGDTQYF
-,TRBJ1-2,TRBV5-6,TRBD1,12,TGTGCCAGCAGCCGTGGACAGGGGAGCTACACCTTC,CASSRGQGSYTF
-,TRBJ2-7,TRBV27,TRBD1,15,TGTGCCAGCAGTTTATCGACAGGGGGCATTTACGAGCAGTACTTC,CASSLSTGGIYEQYF
-,TRBJ2-2,TRBV7-3,-,14,TGTGCCAGCAGCTTATCTAGTCACACCGGGGAGCTGTTTTTT,CASSLSSHTGELFF
-,TRBJ2-4,TRBV7-2,TRBD2,18,TGTGCCAGCAGCCCTAGGACTAGCGGGGGGGTGGCCAAAAACATTCAGTACTTC,CASSPRTSGGVAKNIQYF
-,TRBJ2-7,TRBV5-1,TRBD1,15,TGCGCCAGCAGCTCTTTGTCCGGGACAGCGTACGAGCAGTACTTC,CASSSLSGTAYEQYF
-,TRBJ2-3,TRBV29-1,-,13,TGCAGCGTTGTTGAGGCCGCCTCAGATACGCAGTATTTT,CSVVEAASDTQYF
-,TRBJ2-1,TRBV23-1,TRBD1,19,TGCGCCAGCAGTCTCCAGGGACAGGGGACTTGTAGTTCCTACAATGAGCAGTTCTTC,CASSLQGQGTCSSYNEQFF
-,TRBJ1-1,TRBV18,TRBD1,16,TGTGCCAGCTCACCAGTATCCGGGACAGGGACCACTGAAGCTTTCTTT,CASSPVSGTGTTEAFF
-,TRBJ1-1,TRBV4-3,TRBD1,16,TGCGCCAGCAGCCAAGTTCTTTACAGGGGGAGTTTAGGTGCTTTCTTT,CASSQVLYRGSLGAFF
-,TRBJ2-3,TRBV6-1,-,15,TGTGCCAGCAGGCTACAGGGACCCAGCACAGATACGCAGTATTTT,CASRLQGPSTDTQYF
-,TRBJ2-7,TRBV5-1,TRBD2,13,TGCGCCAGCAGTCGGGGGGTATCCTACGAGCAGTACTTC,CASSRGVSYEQYF
-,TRBJ2-3,TRBV7-2,-,15,TGTGCCAGCAGCTTAGCGGGTCTAAGCGCAGATACGCAGTATTTT,CASSLAGLSADTQYF
few,TRBJ2-2,TRBV7-2,-,13,TGTGCCAGCAGCGGAGGGGCGTCGGGGGAGCTGTTTTTT,CASSGGASGELFF
-,TRBJ2-2,TRBV7-3,-,15,TGTGCCAGCAGCTTAAGGTTTGCCGGGACCGGGGAGCTGTTTTTT,CASSLRFAGTGELFF
-,TRBJ1-1,TRBV6-5,-,12,TGTGCCAGCAGTTACTCAGGGGGTTTTGCTTTCTTT,CASSYSGGFAFF
-,TRBJ1-5,TRBV28,-,15,TGTGCCAGCAGTCTGGCGGGGGCCCGCAATCAGCCCCAGCATTTT,CASSLAGARNQPQHF
-,TRBJ2-3,TRBV5-4,TRBD2,15,TGTGCCAGCAGCCCTCGCGGGGGGGAAACAGATACGCAGTATTTT,CASSPRGGETDTQYF
-,TRBJ2-7,TRBV7-8,-,12,TGTGCCAGCAGCTCCACGAGGGGGGAGCAGTACTTC,CASSSTRGEQYF
few,TRBJ2-7,TRBV7-6,-,14,TGTGCCAGCAGTCTAGTGTCGGGAGTAAACGAGCAGTACTTC,CASSLVSGVNEQYF
-,TRBJ2-3,TRBV9,-,14,TGTGCCAGCAGCCCCCCAACTTACCTAGATACGCAGTATTTT,CASSPPTYLDTQYF
-,TRBJ1-4,TRBV6-6,-,14,TGTGCCAGCAGTTACTCGGGGGAGGTTGAAAAACTGTTTTTT,CASSYSGEVEKLFF
once,TRBJ2-7,TRBV9,TRBD2,15,TGTGCCAGCAGCCCGAGCGGGGGGGCTACCTACGAGCAGTACTTC,CASSPSGGATYEQYF
-,TRBJ1-1,TRBV9,-,16,TGTGCCAGCAGCGCTAAGGGAGGCGGACGGTACACTGAAGCTTTCTTT,CASSAKGGGRYTEAFF
-,TRBJ2-7,TRBV2,TRBD1,15,TGTGCCAGCAGTGAAGGGACAGGAAGCTCCTACGAGCAGTACTTC,CASSEGTGSSYEQYF
-,TRBJ2-7,TRBV19,TRBD2,15,TGTGCCAGTAGGCTTAGCGGGACGGTCTCCTACGAGCAGTACTTC,CASRLSGTVSYEQYF
-,TRBJ2-4,TRBV28,-,14,TGTGCCAGCAGTTTATACGAGGGAGAAAACATTCAGTACTTC,CASSLYEGENIQYF
-,TRBJ2-7,TRBV18,-,18,TGTGCCAGCTCACCACTTTACTTACAGGATTCCCTGCCCTACGAGCAGTACTTC,CASSPLYLQDSLPYEQYF
few,TRBJ2-7,TRBV29-1,-,14,TGCAGCGTTGTGGACGGCGGGACAGCCTACGAGCAGTACTTC,CSVVDGGTAYEQYF
-,TRBJ2-5,TRBV6-1,-,13,TGTGCCAGCAAGCAGGGGTGGGTAGAGACCCAGTACTTC,CASKQGWVETQYF
-,TRBJ2-5,TRBV9,TRBD1,17,TGTGCCAGCAGCGTAGCAGGGACAGGGGGGATGGGTGAGACCCAGTACTTC,CASSVAGTGGMGETQYF
-,TRBJ1-2,TRBV7-6,TRBD1,18,TGTGCCAGCAGCTTATTGCACCTCGAAAGGGGGCGAAACTATGGCTACACCTTC,CASSLLHLERGRNYGYTF
-,TRBJ2-5,TRBV10-3,-,11,TGTGCCTCATCGACGGGAGAGACCCAGTACTTC,CASSTGETQYF
-,TRBJ2-5,TRBV4-1,-,15,TGCGCCAGCAGCCAAGTGGGGTCGGACTCGGAGACCCAGTACTTC,CASSQVGSDSETQYF
-,TRBJ2-1,TRBV12-5,-,13,TGTGCTAGTGGTTTGGTAGGGGGGGCTGAGCAGTTCTTC,CASGLVGGAEQFF
-,TRBJ2-3,TRBV2,-,14,TGTGCCAGCACGAGGCCGGTTCGCACAGATACGCAGTATTTT,CASTRPVRTDTQYF
once,TRBJ2-2,TRBV5-1,-,16,TGCGCCAGCGTTATGGGCGGGATGATGAATTCCGGGGAGCTGTTTTTT,CASVMGGMMNSGELFF
-,TRBJ1-2,TRBV20-1,-,11,TGCAGTGCTAGACAGGGCAATGTCTACACCTTC,CSARQGNVYTF
-,TRBJ2-3,TRBV5-1,TRBD2,15,TGCGCCAGCAGCTCGAGCGGGGTGGGCACAGATACGCAGTATTTT,CASSSSGVGTDTQYF
-,TRBJ2-7,TRBV6-5,TRBD2,14,TGTGCCAGCAGCGCCGGGACTAGGATGTACGAGCAGTACTTC,CASSAGTRMYEQYF
-,TRBJ1-4,TRBV10-3,TRBD1,16,TGTGCCATCAGTGAGACCCGGGACAGGGGAAGCGAAAAACTGTTTTTT,CAISETRDRGSEKLFF
-,TRBJ1-2,TRBV13,TRBD1,21,TGTGCCAGCAGCTTGGACGGACTCCGACGGGACCCGGGACAGGGGGCGGGAGGCTACACCTTC,CASSLDGLRRDPGQGAGGYTF
-,TRBJ1-2,TRBV7-8,TRBD1,16,TGTGCCAGCAGCCCCCGGACAGGGGGACCTGTCTATGGCTACACCTTC,CASSPRTGGPVYGYTF
-,TRBJ1-4,TRBV11-1,TRBD1,15,TGTGCCAGCGGCCCGCCGGGACAGGGAGTCGAAAAACTGTTTTTT,CASGPPGQGVEKLFF
once,TRBJ2-1,TRBV10-3,-,16,TGTGCCATCACCCCAGGGGGCGGGGGCTCCTACAATGAGCAGTTCTTC,CAITPGGGGSYNEQFF
-,TRBJ2-2,TRBV7-8,TRBD1,17,TGTGCCAGCAGCAGTCGCGTGGGGACAGGGAACACCGGGGAGCTGTTTTTT,CASSSRVGTGNTGELFF
-,TRBJ2-7,TRBV19,TRBD2,15,TGTGCCAGTAGTATAGGTGGCGGGGGTGCCTACGAGCAGTACTTC,CASSIGGGGAYEQYF
-,TRBJ1-5,TRBV7-2,TRBD1,18,TGTGCCAGCAGCTTACGAACAGGGGTGGGTTATGACAATCAGCCCCAGCATTTT,CASSLRTGVGYDNQPQHF
-,TRBJ2-1,TRBV6-5,-,15,TGTGCCAGCAGACGTGGACAGTCGAGAGGGGGTAAGCAGTTCTTC,CASRRGQSRGGKQFF
once,TRBJ2-7,TRBV30,-,15,TGTGCCTGGAGTGGAGGCCTCATCCTCCCTCACGAGCAGTACTTC,CAWSGGLILPHEQYF
-,TRBJ2-5,TRBV5-4,TRBD2,15,TGTGCCAGCAGCCCTAGAACTAGCGACCAAGAGACCCAGTACTTC,CASSPRTSDQETQYF
-,TRBJ2-7,TRBV7-9,TRBD1,15,TGTGCCAGCAGCCAGGGGGCGGGATTCTCCTACGAGCAGTACTTC,CASSQGAGFSYEQYF
-,TRBJ1-2,TRBV11-2,-,15,TGTGCCAGCAGCCCCGATCGGAAGACAGACTATGGCTACACCTTC,CASSPDRKTDYGYTF